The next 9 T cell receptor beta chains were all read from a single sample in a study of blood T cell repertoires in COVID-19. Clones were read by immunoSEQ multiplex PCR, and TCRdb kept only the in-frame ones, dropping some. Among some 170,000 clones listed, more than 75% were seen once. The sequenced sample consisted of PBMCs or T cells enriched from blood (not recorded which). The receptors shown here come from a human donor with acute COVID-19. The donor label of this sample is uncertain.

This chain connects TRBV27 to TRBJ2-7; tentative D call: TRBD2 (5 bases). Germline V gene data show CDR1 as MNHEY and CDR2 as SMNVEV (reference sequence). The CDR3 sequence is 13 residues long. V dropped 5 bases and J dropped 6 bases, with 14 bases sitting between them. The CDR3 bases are TGTGCCAGCAGTCGGGAACGGGGTGCCGAGCAGTACTTC. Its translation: CASSRERGAEQYF.

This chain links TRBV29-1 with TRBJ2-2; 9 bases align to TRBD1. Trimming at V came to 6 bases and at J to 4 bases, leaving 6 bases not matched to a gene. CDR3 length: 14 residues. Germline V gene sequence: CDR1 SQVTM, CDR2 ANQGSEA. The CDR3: CSVRTGVLTGELFF. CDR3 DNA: TGCAGCGTAAGGACAGGGGTACTCACCGGGGAGCTGTTTTTT.

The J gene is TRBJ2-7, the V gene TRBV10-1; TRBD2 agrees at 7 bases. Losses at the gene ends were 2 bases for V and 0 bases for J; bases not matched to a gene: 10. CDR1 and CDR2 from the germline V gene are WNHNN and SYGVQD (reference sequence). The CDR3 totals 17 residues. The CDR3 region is CASSEPLGRGTSYEQYF. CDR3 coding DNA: TGCGCCAGCAGTGAGCCGCTGGGGCGGGGGACCTCCTACGAGCAGTACTTC.

Here the CDR3 reads CASSLNPSNEKLFF. As DNA, the CDR3 is TGCGCCAGCAGCTTGAATCCGTCTAATGAAAAACTGTTTTTT. V and J are TRBV5-1 and TRBJ1-4, with D unresolved. Trimming stripped 1 base from V and 3 bases from J, with 7 bases between. CDR1 and CDR2 (germline): SGHRS, YFSETQ. The CDR3 contains 14 residues. The complete variable domain, with remaining parts taken from reference TRBV5-1 and TRBJ1-4, reads KAGVTQTPRYLIKTRGQQVTLSCSPISGHRSVSWYQQTPGQGLQFLFEYFSETQRNKGNFPGRFSGRQFSNSRSEMNVSTLELGDSALYLCASSLNPSNEKLFFGSGTQLSVL.

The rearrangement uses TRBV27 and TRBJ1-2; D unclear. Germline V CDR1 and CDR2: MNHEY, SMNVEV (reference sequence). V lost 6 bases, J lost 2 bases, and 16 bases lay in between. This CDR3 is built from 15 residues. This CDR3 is CASRKYSEGNYGYTF. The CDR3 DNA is TGTGCCAGCAGGAAATATTCAGAGGGCAACTATGGCTACACCTTC.

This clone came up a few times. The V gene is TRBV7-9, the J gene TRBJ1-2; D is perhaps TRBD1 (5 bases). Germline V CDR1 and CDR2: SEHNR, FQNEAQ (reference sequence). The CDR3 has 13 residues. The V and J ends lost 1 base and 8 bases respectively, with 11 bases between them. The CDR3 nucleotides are TGTGCCAGCAGCTTAGGTCAGGGTGAGGGCTACACCTTC. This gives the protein CASSLGQGEGYTF.

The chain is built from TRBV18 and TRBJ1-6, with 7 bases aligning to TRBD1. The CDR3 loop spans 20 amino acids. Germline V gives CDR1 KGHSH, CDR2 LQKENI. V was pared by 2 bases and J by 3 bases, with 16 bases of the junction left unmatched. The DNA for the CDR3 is TGTGCCAGCTCACCAGGCTCGACAGGGCTCCTGAACCTCTATAATTCACCCCTCCACTTT. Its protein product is CASSPGSTGLLNLYNSPLHF.

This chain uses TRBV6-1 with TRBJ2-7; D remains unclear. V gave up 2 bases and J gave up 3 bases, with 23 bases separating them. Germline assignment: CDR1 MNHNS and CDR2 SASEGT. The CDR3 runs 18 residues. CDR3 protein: CASSEYYPNRRRFYEQYF. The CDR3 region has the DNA TGTGCCAGCAGTGAATATTACCCGAATCGGCGGAGATTCTACGAGCAGTACTTC.

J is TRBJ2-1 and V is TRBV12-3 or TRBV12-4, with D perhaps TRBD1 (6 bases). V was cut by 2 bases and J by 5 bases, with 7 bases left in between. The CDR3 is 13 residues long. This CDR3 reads CASSLKGDNEQFF. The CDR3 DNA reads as TGTGCCAGCAGTTTAAAGGGGGACAATGAGCAGTTCTTC.